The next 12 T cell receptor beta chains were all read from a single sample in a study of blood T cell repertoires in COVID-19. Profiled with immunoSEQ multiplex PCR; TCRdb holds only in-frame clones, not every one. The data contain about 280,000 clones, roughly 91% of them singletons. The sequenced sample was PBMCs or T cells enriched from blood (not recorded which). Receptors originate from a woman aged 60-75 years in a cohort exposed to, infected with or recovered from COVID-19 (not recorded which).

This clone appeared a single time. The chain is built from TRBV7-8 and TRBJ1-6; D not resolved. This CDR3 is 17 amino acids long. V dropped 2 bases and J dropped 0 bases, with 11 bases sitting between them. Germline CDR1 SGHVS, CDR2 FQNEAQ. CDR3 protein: CASSLSSANSYNSPLHF. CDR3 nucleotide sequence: TGTGCCAGCAGCTTAAGTTCCGCGAACTCCTATAATTCACCCCTCCACTTT. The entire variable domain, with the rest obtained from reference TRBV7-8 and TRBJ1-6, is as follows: GAGVSQSPRYKVAKRGQDVALRCDPISGHVSLFWYQQALGQGPEFLTYFQNEAQLDKSGLPSDRFFAERPEGSVSTLKIQRTQQEDSAVYLCASSLSSANSYNSPLHFGNGTRLTVT.

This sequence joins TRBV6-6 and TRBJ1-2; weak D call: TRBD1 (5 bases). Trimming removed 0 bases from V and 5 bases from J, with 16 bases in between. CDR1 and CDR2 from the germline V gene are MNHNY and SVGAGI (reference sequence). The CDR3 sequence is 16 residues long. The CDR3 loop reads CASSYSPGPGSYGYTF. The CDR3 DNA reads TGTGCCAGCAGTTACTCCCCAGGGCCCGGGTCGTATGGCTACACCTTC.

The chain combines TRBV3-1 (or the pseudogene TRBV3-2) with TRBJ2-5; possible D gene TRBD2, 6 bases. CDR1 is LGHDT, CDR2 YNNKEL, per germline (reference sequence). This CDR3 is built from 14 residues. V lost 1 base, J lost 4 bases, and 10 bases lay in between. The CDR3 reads CASSQAVGGETQYF. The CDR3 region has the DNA TGTGCCAGCAGCCAAGCCGTGGGAGGAGAGACCCAGTACTTC.

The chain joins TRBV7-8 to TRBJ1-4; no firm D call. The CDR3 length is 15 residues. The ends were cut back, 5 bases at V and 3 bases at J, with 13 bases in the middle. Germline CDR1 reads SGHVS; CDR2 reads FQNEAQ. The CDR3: CASSDQDSANEKLFF. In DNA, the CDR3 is TGTGCCAGCAGCGACCAGGATTCTGCTAATGAAAAACTGTTTTTT.

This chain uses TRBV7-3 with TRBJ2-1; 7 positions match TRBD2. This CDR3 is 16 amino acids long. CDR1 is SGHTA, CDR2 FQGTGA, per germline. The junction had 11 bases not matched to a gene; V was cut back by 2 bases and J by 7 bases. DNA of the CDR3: TGTGCCAGCAGCTTATTCTCGCGGGAGAGGGAGAATGAGCAGTTCTTC. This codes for CASSLFSRERENEQFF. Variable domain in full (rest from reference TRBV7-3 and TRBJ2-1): GAGVSQTPSNKVTEKGKYVELRCDPISGHTALYWYRQSLGQGPEFLIYFQGTGAADDSGLPNDRFFAVRPEGSVSTLKIQRTERGDSAVYLCASSLFSRERENEQFFGPGTRLTVL.

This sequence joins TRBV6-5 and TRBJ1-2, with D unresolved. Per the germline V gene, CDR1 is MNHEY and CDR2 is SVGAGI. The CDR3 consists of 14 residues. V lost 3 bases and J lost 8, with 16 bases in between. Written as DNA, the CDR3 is TGTGCCAGCAGTTATGTGGCAGGAAGTAAGGGCTACACCTTC. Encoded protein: CASSYVAGSKGYTF.

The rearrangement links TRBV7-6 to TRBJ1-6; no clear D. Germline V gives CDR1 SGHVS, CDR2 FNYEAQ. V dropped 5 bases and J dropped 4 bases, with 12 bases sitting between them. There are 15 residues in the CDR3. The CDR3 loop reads CASSLGQAYNSPLHF. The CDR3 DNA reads TGTGCCAGCAGCCTCGGTCAGGCGTATAATTCACCCCTCCACTTT.

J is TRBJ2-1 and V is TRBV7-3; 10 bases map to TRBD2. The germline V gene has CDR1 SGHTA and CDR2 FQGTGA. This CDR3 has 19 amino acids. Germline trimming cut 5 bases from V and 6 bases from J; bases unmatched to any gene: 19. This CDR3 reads CASSPTRAGGLGSGNEQFF. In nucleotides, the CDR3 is TGTGCCAGCAGCCCGACCAGAGCGGGAGGGCTGGGGTCGGGCAATGAGCAGTTCTTC.

CDR3 DNA: TGTGCCAGCAGTTTAAGGACAGGTTCGACTAATGAAAAACTGTTTTTT. Its protein is CASSLRTGSTNEKLFF. The V gene is TRBV28, the J gene TRBJ1-4; TRBD1 agrees at 7 bases. The CDR3 contains 16 residues. CDR1 MDHEN and CDR2 SYDVKM come from the germline V gene. V was pared by 2 bases and J by 2 bases, with 5 bases of the junction left unmatched. Full variable domain (missing parts from reference TRBV28 and TRBJ1-4): DVKVTQSSRYLVKRTGEKVFLECVQDMDHENMFWYRQDPGLGLRLIYFSYDVKMKEKGDIPEGYSVSREKKERFSLILESASTNQTSMYLCASSLRTGSTNEKLFFGSGTQLSVL.

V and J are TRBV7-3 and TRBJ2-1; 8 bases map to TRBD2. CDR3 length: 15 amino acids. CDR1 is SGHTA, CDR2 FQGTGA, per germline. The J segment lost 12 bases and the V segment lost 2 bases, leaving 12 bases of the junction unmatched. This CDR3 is CASSLGMGMAGGQFF. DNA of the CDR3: TGTGCCAGCAGCTTAGGTATGGGCATGGCGGGAGGGCAGTTCTTC.

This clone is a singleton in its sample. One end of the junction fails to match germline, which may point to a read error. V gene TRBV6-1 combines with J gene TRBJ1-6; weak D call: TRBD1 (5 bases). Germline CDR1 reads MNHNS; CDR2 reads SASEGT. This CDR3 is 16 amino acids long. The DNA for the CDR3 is TGTGCCAGCAGTCAAGCTACAGGTGTCGAGAATTCACCCCTCCACTTT. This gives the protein CASSQATGVENSPLHF.

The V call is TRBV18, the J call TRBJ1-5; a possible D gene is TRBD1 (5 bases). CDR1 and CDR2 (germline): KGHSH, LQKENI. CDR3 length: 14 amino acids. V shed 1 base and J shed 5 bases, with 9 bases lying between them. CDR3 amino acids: CASSPRGVDQPQHF. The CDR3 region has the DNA TGTGCCAGCTCACCACGGGGGGTAGATCAGCCCCAGCATTTT. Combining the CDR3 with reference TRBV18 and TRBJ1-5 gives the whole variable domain NAGVMQNPRHLVRRRGQEARLRCSPMKGHSHVYWYRQLPEEGLKFMVYLQKENIIDESGMPKERFSAEFPKEGPSILRIQQVVRGDSAAYFCASSPRGVDQPQHFGDGTRLSIL.